This TCR beta chain was captured in a study of blood T cells in healthy people across ages. Together with a sample-barcoded 5' primer, a J-beta primer mix was included in a second PCR lasting roughly 6 to 12 cycles. A single record per CDR3 protein comes from TCRdb applying MiXCR to the 5' RACE reads. The sample lists 650,000 to 1,000,000 distinct CDR3 sequences, under 40% occurring once. The CDR3 has 15 residues. Trimming removed 0 bases from V and 4 bases from J, with 13 bases in between. Germline V lookup: CDR1 LGHDT, CDR2 YNNKEL (reference sequence). Whenever a sample was processed, at least 6.5 million PBMCs were isolated.

Sequencing was performed on blood. The chain recombines TRBV3-1 with TRBJ2-7; the D gene is possibly TRBD1 (5 bases). The sequence was obtained from a man between 18 and 29 years old in good health. Here the CDR3 reads CASSQDSQGGYEQYF. DNA for the CDR3: TGTGCCAGCAGCCAAGATTCCCAGGGTGGATACGAGCAGTACTTC.